The 23 T cell receptor beta chains in this list originate from one sample, sequenced in a study of cytomegalovirus exposure and HLA in healthy donors. Using immunoSEQ multiplex PCR, the repertoire was profiled, and TCRdb retains in-frame clones only, with some absent. This table holds about 110,000 clones, roughly 90% found once. Specimen: PBMCs. The source is a woman aged 18 to 35 in good health and CMV-seronegative.

The chain carries TRBV30 and TRBJ1-1; 7 nucleotides align to TRBD1. The V gene's germline CDR1 is GTSNPN and CDR2 SVGIG (reference sequence). The length of the CDR3 is 15 residues. Trimming removed 5 bases from V and 4 bases from J; junction bases left unmatched: 13. CDR3 amino acids: CAWEAIGGPGTEAFF. The CDR3 DNA reads TGTGCCTGGGAGGCCATAGGGGGCCCGGGCACTGAAGCTTTCTTT.

This sequence joins TRBV7-8 and TRBJ1-1; D is undetermined. V was pared by 5 bases and J by 4 bases, with 11 bases between. Per germline, CDR1 SGHVS and CDR2 FQNEAQ. The CDR3 totals 13 residues. CDR3: CASSSSGSTEAFF. The CDR3 DNA sequence: TGTGCCAGCAGCAGCTCCGGGTCCACTGAAGCTTTCTTT.

This sequence joins TRBV9 and TRBJ2-1; TRBD2 aligns across 9 bases. V trimming: 3 bases; J trimming: 7 bases; junction bases outside the gene matches: 2. Looked up from germline, CDR1 is SGDLS and CDR2 is YYNGEE. This CDR3 spans 13 amino acids. The CDR3 protein is CASSASGENEQFF. Written as DNA, the CDR3 is TGTGCCAGCAGCGCTAGCGGGGAGAATGAGCAGTTCTTC.

This sequence joins TRBV5-8 and TRBJ2-7; 8 bases line up with TRBD1. This CDR3 region has 17 residues. The V gene end was trimmed by 3 bases and the J gene end by 2 bases; junction bases not matched to a gene: 13. Germline values: CDR1 SGHTS, CDR2 YDEGEE. The DNA of the CDR3 is TGTGCCAGCAGCTCCCCAGGACCAGGGACAGGAGCCTACGAGCAGTACTTC. Translating it yields CASSSPGPGTGAYEQYF. The full variable domain, its missing parts supplied by reference TRBV5-8 and TRBJ2-7, is EAGVTQSPTHLIKTRGQQATLRCSPISGHTSVYWYQQALGLGLQFLLWYDEGEERNRGNFPPRFSGRQFPNYSSELNVNALELEDSALYLCASSSPGPGTGAYEQYFGPGTRLTVT.

V usage is TRBV5-1 and J usage is TRBJ2-7, with a weak D call TRBD1 (5 bases). Looked up from germline, CDR1 is SGHRS and CDR2 is YFSETQ. V lost 4 bases and J lost 2, with 13 bases in between. The CDR3 loop spans 14 amino acids. The CDR3 spells CASSLTVPPYEQYF. CDR3 DNA sequence: TGCGCCAGCAGCCTGACAGTTCCCCCCTACGAGCAGTACTTC.

The V call is TRBV5-1, the J call TRBJ2-2; 8 nucleotides align to TRBD1. Germline V gene data show CDR1 as SGHRS and CDR2 as YFSETQ. V shed 1 base, J shed 1 base, and the junction held 9 bases outside the gene matches. The CDR3 has 18 residues. CDR3 region: CASSLRPQTGGNTGELFF. Written as DNA, the CDR3 is TGCGCCAGCAGCTTGAGACCCCAAACAGGGGGGAACACCGGGGAGCTGTTTTTT.

J is TRBJ2-7 and V is TRBV28, with a possible D match to TRBD1 (7 bases). Germline-derived CDR1 and CDR2 are MDHEN and SYDVKM. The germline V and J ends were trimmed by 2 bases and 2 bases, with 16 bases remaining between them. The CDR3 loop spans 16 amino acids. The CDR3 nucleotides are TGTGCCAGCAGTTTACCCCCGGCGGGACAGACCTACGAGCAGTACTTC. Amino acids: CASSLPPAGQTYEQYF. The entire variable domain, with the rest obtained from reference TRBV28 and TRBJ2-7, is as follows: DVKVTQSSRYLVKRTGEKVFLECVQDMDHENMFWYRQDPGLGLRLIYFSYDVKMKEKGDIPEGYSVSREKKERFSLILESASTNQTSMYLCASSLPPAGQTYEQYFGPGTRLTVT.

V usage is TRBV9 and J usage is TRBJ2-5; no reliable D call. CDR3 length: 14 residues. Trimming removed 0 bases at V and 5 bases at J, with 11 bases between. In germline, CDR1 is SGDLS, CDR2 YYNGEE. For the CDR3, the DNA is TGTGCCAGCAGCGTAGACCCCGGGTTGGAGACCCAGTACTTC. This encodes CASSVDPGLETQYF.

This chain connects TRBV5-6 to TRBJ2-3, with D hard to call. The CDR3 consists of 17 residues. The V gene lost 2 bases and the J gene lost 1 base, with 17 bases spanning the gap. Germline V gene lookup returns CDR1 SGHDT and CDR2 YYEEEE. CDR3 bases: TGTGCCAGCAGCTTCTTAAGACATGGGTGGGGCACAGATACGCAGTATTTT. This codes for CASSFLRHGWGTDTQYF.

The chain joins TRBV28 to TRBJ1-2; 9 bases align to TRBD1. Germline assignment: CDR1 MDHEN and CDR2 SYDVKM. CDR3 length: 13 residues. V lost 10 bases, J lost 8 bases, and 11 bases stayed unmatched. The CDR3 is CATPDRGRGGYTF. DNA for the CDR3: TGTGCCACCCCGGACAGGGGTCGGGGAGGCTACACCTTC.

V is TRBV19 and J is TRBJ2-1; 9 nucleotides agree with TRBD2. Germline V gene lookup returns CDR1 LNHDA and CDR2 SQIVND (reference sequence). The CDR3 totals 17 residues. Trimming took 3 bases from V and 7 from J; bases not matched to a gene: 13. CDR3 loop: CASSMERGRGGRNEQFF. The CDR3 coding sequence is TGTGCCAGTAGTATGGAGAGGGGGCGGGGGGGCCGTAATGAGCAGTTCTTC.

The chain has TRBV2 and TRBJ2-7; D is perhaps TRBD1 (5 bases). This CDR3 is built from 14 residues. V lost 8 bases to trimming and J lost 3 bases, with 17 bases between them. Germline V lookup: CDR1 SNHLY, CDR2 FYNNEI. This CDR3 is CASSPRQGNYEQYF. The CDR3 coding sequence is TGTGCCAGCTCCCCGCGGCAGGGTAACTACGAGCAGTACTTC.

This rearrangement joins TRBV7-9 to TRBJ1-2; D is ambiguous. The CDR3 extends over 11 amino acids. Trimming left V 0 bases short and J 13 bases short, with 9 bases between. Germline assignment: CDR1 SEHNR and CDR2 FQNEAQ (reference sequence). The CDR3 sequence is CASSLASGGTF. In nucleotides, the CDR3 is TGTGCCAGCAGCTTAGCTTCCGGCGGCACCTTC.

This chain joins TRBV7-6 and TRBJ1-6; D is perhaps TRBD1 (5 bases). The CDR3 spans 13 residues. The V end lost 1 base, the J end lost 14 bases, and 12 bases lay between the germline ends. Germline V lookup: CDR1 SGHVS, CDR2 FNYEAQ. The CDR3 spells CASSLEGRAALHF. CDR3 nucleotide sequence: TGTGCCAGCAGCTTAGAAGGCAGGGCGGCCCTCCACTTT.

The chain recombines TRBV9 with TRBJ1-6, with 7 bases that match TRBD1. Germline CDR1 SGDLS, CDR2 YYNGEE. The V and J ends lost 3 bases and 5 bases, in that order; junction bases with no gene match: 5. The CDR3 is made up of 15 amino acids. The CDR3 region is CASSGPTGNNSPLHF. The DNA of the CDR3 is TGTGCCAGCAGCGGTCCGACAGGGAATAATTCACCCCTCCACTTT.

The J gene is TRBJ2-7, the V gene TRBV6-1; 10 positions agree with TRBD2. Germline lookup yields CDR1 MNHNS and CDR2 SASEGT. This CDR3 region has 15 residues. V lost 6 bases to trimming and J lost 2 bases; unmatched junction nucleotides: 7. This CDR3 reads CASRIVAGGAYEQYF. The CDR3 DNA reads as TGTGCCAGCAGGATAGTAGCGGGGGGAGCCTACGAGCAGTACTTC.

This clone came up once. The chain recombines TRBV7-9 with TRBJ2-7, with D possibly matching TRBD1 (6 bases). Deletions cut 3 bases from V and 4 bases from J, with 16 bases between. Per the germline V gene, CDR1 is SEHNR and CDR2 is FQNEAQ (reference sequence). The CDR3 is 15 residues long. The DNA for the CDR3 is TGTGCCAGCAGCTTTTACAGGGCTGGGGTATACGAGCAGTACTTC. Protein: CASSFYRAGVYEQYF. The whole variable domain, filled in from reference TRBV7-9 and TRBJ2-7, reads DTGVSQNPRHKITKRGQNVTFRCDPISEHNRLYWYRQTLGQGPEFLTYFQNEAQLEKSRLLSDRFSAERPKGSFSTLEIQRTEQGDSAMYLCASSFYRAGVYEQYFGPGTRLTVT.

The chain combines TRBV6-1 with TRBJ2-1; 9 nucleotides align to TRBD1. The V segment lost 3 bases and the J segment 6 bases; nucleotides outside the gene matches: 6. There are 15 residues in the CDR3. CDR1 and CDR2 from the germline V gene are MNHNS and SASEGT. CDR3 in DNA: TGTGCCAGCAGTGACCCTGACAGGGGGACCAATGAGCAGTTCTTC. Amino acids: CASSDPDRGTNEQFF.

A single count supports this clone. The chain employs TRBV6-1 and TRBJ2-7, with D possibly matching TRBD1 (5 bases). The length of the CDR3 is 14 residues. Germline assignment: CDR1 MNHNS and CDR2 SASEGT. Deletions cut 5 bases from V and 2 bases from J, with 13 bases between. Here the CDR3 DNA reads TGTGCCAGCAGTCCCCGGCAGACAGCCTACGAGCAGTACTTC. The encoded protein is CASSPRQTAYEQYF.

The chain carries TRBV7-9 and TRBJ2-7; no firm D call. The length of the CDR3 is 14 residues. Germline V CDR1 and CDR2: SEHNR, FQNEAQ (reference sequence). V shed 1 base and J shed 2 bases, with 9 bases lying between them. The CDR3 DNA follows: TGTGCCAGCAGCTTAGTGGGTCGGGCCTACGAGCAGTACTTC. This sequence encodes CASSLVGRAYEQYF. The full variable domain, in which reference TRBV7-9 and TRBJ2-7 provide the parts outside the CDR3, is DTGVSQNPRHKITKRGQNVTFRCDPISEHNRLYWYRQTLGQGPEFLTYFQNEAQLEKSRLLSDRFSAERPKGSFSTLEIQRTEQGDSAMYLCASSLVGRAYEQYFGPGTRLTVT.

The chain is built from TRBV2 and TRBJ1-5; 8 bases match TRBD1. CDR1 and CDR2 (germline): SNHLY, FYNNEI. This CDR3 is built from 17 residues. V dropped 7 bases and J dropped 0; count of bases not matched to a gene: 11. CDR3 in DNA: TGTGCCAGCATGTCCGGGACAGGTAGTTATAGCAATCAGCCCCAGCATTTT. Translating gives CASMSGTGSYSNQPQHF.

The chain recombines TRBV21-1 with TRBJ2-7; the table calls TRBD1, which could not be checked here. TRBV21-1 represents a pseudogene. The CDR3 consists of 12 residues. The CDR3 coding sequence is TGTGCCAGCAGCAAAGGGGGGACAGTAGACCAGTTC. This codes for CASSKGGTVDQF.

This rearrangement joins TRBV28 to TRBJ2-2; maybe TRBD1 (5 bases). Germline V gives CDR1 MDHEN, CDR2 SYDVKM. V was shortened by 3 bases and J by 4 bases, with 12 bases between the two germline ends. The CDR3 length is 15 residues. CDR3 sequence reads: CASSFLSRATGELFF. CDR3 sequence (DNA): TGTGCCAGCAGTTTTTTAAGCAGGGCCACCGGGGAGCTGTTTTTT.